One sample yielded the 17 T cell receptor beta chains listed below, sequenced in a study of T cells after yellow fever vaccination. TCRdb reanalysed the 5' RACE reads using MiXCR and keeps one entry per CDR3 protein. Of 200,000 to 300,000 distinct CDR3 sequences in the sample, 6% to 7.5% are singletons; the top ten hold roughly 0.93%. This specimen was CD4+ T cells sorted from PBMCs, taken 15 days after the yellow fever booster vaccination. These receptors were taken from a man aged 25 to 40 who received the YFV17D yellow fever vaccine.

This clonotype has a count of ten or more. The chain joins TRBV10-2 to TRBJ2-1; 12 bases are a match to TRBD2. V gave up 8 bases and J gave up 2 bases; unmatched junction bases: 4. The CDR3 has 15 amino acids. The germline CDR1 and CDR2 sequences are WSHSY and SAAADI. The DNA of the CDR3 is TGCGCCAGCCGGGGGACTAGCGGGCCCTACAATGAGCAGTTCTTC. Residues: CASRGTSGPYNEQFF.

The rearrangement links TRBV11-2 to TRBJ2-1; D uncertain. The V end lost 4 bases, the J end lost 3 bases, and 7 bases lay between the germline ends. From germline, CDR1 is SGHAT and CDR2 FQNNGV. The CDR3 length is 13 residues. CDR3 amino acids: CASSSLVYNEQFF. CDR3 bases: TGTGCCAGCAGCTCCTTAGTCTACAATGAGCAGTTCTTC.

The chain is built from TRBV4-2 and TRBJ1-5; tentative D call: TRBD1 (5 bases). V was cut by 1 base and J by 4 bases, with 8 bases left in between. Per germline, CDR1 LGHNA and CDR2 YNFKEQ. The CDR3 consists of 14 residues. The CDR3: CASSQVQGNQPQHF. In DNA, the CDR3 is TGTGCCAGCAGCCAAGTTCAGGGAAATCAGCCCCAGCATTTT.

This clonotype was seen only a few times. This sequence joins TRBV12-3 or TRBV12-4 and TRBJ1-6; maybe TRBD1 (5 bases). The CDR3 totals 12 residues. Trimming removed 7 bases from V and 7 bases from J, with 8 bases in between. The CDR3 DNA is TGTGCCAGCACCGGGGCGAATTCACCCCTCCACTTT. Translated: CASTGANSPLHF.

The chain joins TRBV7-9 to TRBJ1-1; D gene ambiguous. The CDR3 runs 13 residues. Germline CDR1 reads SEHNR; CDR2 reads FQNEAQ (reference sequence). V was trimmed by 3 bases and J by 3 bases, leaving 8 bases between them. CDR3 bases: TGTGCCAGCAGCTTTCAGGAGGACACTGAAGCTTTCTTT. It codes for CASSFQEDTEAFF.

At least ten counts were recorded for this clonotype. This chain connects TRBV20-1 to TRBJ2-4; 8 nucleotides align to TRBD1. Germline-derived CDR1 and CDR2 are DFQATT and SNEGSKA (reference sequence). The length of the CDR3 is 14 residues. The V gene end was trimmed by 1 base and the J gene end by 7 bases; junction bases not matched to a gene: 6. In DNA, the CDR3 is TGCAGTGCTAGAGTTCCTGGACAGGGTAACATTCAGTACTTC. Protein product: CSARVPGQGNIQYF.

The chain carries TRBV7-2 and TRBJ2-3, with 7 bases identical to TRBD2. The V gene's germline CDR1 is SGHTA and CDR2 FQGNSA. Trimming cost V 5 bases and J 4 bases; bases outside gene matches: 15. CDR3 length equals 17 residues. The CDR3 spells CASSPKVVTGGPDTQYF. In DNA, the CDR3 is TGTGCCAGCAGCCCTAAAGTTGTAACGGGAGGACCAGATACGCAGTATTTT.

The sample holds a few counts of this clonotype. This sequence joins TRBV20-1 and TRBJ2-5; D unclear. Trimming removed 0 bases from V and 1 base from J, with 9 bases in between. Germline CDR1 reads DFQATT; CDR2 reads SNEGSKA (reference sequence). This CDR3 is 14 amino acids long. The CDR3 sequence: CSARDPRTQETQYF. The CDR3 DNA reads as TGCAGTGCTAGAGATCCGAGGACCCAAGAGACCCAGTACTTC.

The CDR3 region is CSAGKTPDTQYF. The CDR3 DNA reads as TGCAGTGCTGGGAAGACCCCAGATACGCAGTATTTT. The chain joins TRBV20-1 to TRBJ2-3; D is uncertain. V was cut by 5 bases and J by 4 bases, with 10 bases left in between. Germline V gene sequence: CDR1 DFQATT, CDR2 SNEGSKA (reference sequence). This CDR3 has 12 amino acids.

This chain joins TRBV27 and TRBJ2-1; TRBD2 is a possible D gene (6 bases). Trimming cost V 4 bases and J 6 bases, with 16 bases left between them. The V gene's germline CDR1 is MNHEY and CDR2 SMNVEV (reference sequence). The CDR3 runs 15 residues. The CDR3 DNA follows: TGTGCCAGCAGTTCCACCCGACTAGAAGGCAATGAGCAGTTCTTC. It specifies CASSSTRLEGNEQFF.

This clonotype was counted a few times. The rearrangement uses TRBV18 and TRBJ1-1; D remains unclear. The CDR3 runs to 14 residues. Germline V gene data show CDR1 as KGHSH and CDR2 as LQKENI. Between the trimmed V and J ends, which lost 3 bases and 4 bases, there was a span of 12 bases. This CDR3 is CASSPGVGGTEAFF. CDR3 coding DNA: TGTGCCAGCTCACCTGGCGTCGGTGGCACTGAAGCTTTCTTT.

The sample holds a few counts of this clonotype. V is TRBV11-2 and J is TRBJ2-6, with unresolved D. Germline CDR1 is SGHAT and CDR2 is FQNNGV. Between the trimmed V and J ends, which lost 0 bases and 4 bases, there was a span of 7 bases. The CDR3 has 15 residues. This CDR3 reads CASSLDMRGANVLTF. CDR3 coding DNA: TGTGCCAGCAGCTTAGATATGAGGGGGGCCAACGTCCTGACTTTC.

With regard to this clonotype: A read error may explain this, as a much larger clone is one base away. The chain is built from TRBV5-1 and TRBJ2-1; D is unclear. The CDR3 extends over 12 amino acids. In germline, CDR1 is SGHRS, CDR2 YFSETQ. The germline V and J ends were trimmed by 0 bases and 8 bases, with 6 bases remaining between them. The DNA for the CDR3 is TGCGCCAGCAGCTTGGTGGTGGATGAGCAGTTCTTC. This sequence encodes CASSLVVDEQFF.

In this sample, this clonotype turned up many times. The chain is built from TRBV11-3 and TRBJ2-5, with D tentatively TRBD1 (6 bases). This CDR3 is built from 14 residues. Trimming cost V 5 bases and J 2 bases, with 12 bases left between them. In germline, CDR1 is SGHNT, CDR2 YENEEA. The CDR3 coding sequence is TGTGCCAGCAGCCCCCCGGGACATCAAGAGACCCAGTACTTC. Translating gives CASSPPGHQETQYF. Full variable domain (rest looked up from reference TRBV11-3 and TRBJ2-5): EAGVVQSPRYKIIEKKQPVAFWCNPISGHNTLYWYLQNLGQGPELLIRYENEEAVDDSQLPKDRFSAERLKGVDSTLKIQPAELGDSAVYLCASSPPGHQETQYFGPGTRLLVL.

J is TRBJ2-2 and V is TRBV5-4; D might be TRBD1 (5 bases). This CDR3 region has 13 residues. Germline CDR1 SGHNT, CDR2 YYREEE (reference sequence). V was shortened by 7 bases and J by 7 bases, with 14 bases between the two germline ends. The DNA of the CDR3 is TGTGCCAGCCTTAGGGGCGCGGACGGGGAGCTGTTTTTT. Translating gives CASLRGADGELFF.

This clonotype was observed a few times. The chain combines TRBV5-8 with TRBJ1-5; tentatively, D is TRBD1 (6 bases). This CDR3 comprises 15 residues. From germline, CDR1 is SGHTS and CDR2 YDEGEE. V was trimmed by 4 bases and J by 6 bases, leaving 17 bases between them. The chain's CDR3 is CASSGGGTPGQPQHF. The CDR3 coding sequence is TGTGCCAGCAGCGGAGGGGGGACCCCCGGTCAGCCCCAGCATTTT.

In its sample, this clonotype was seen a few times. The chain has TRBV20-1 and TRBJ2-3; perhaps TRBD2 as D (6 bases). There are 16 residues in the CDR3. Germline V lookup: CDR1 DFQATT, CDR2 SNEGSKA (reference sequence). V dropped 3 bases and J dropped 5 bases, with 21 bases sitting between them. The CDR3 loop reads CSASSQGGRRLDTQYF. CDR3 bases: TGCAGTGCTAGCTCCCAAGGAGGGAGAAGGTTAGATACGCAGTATTTT.